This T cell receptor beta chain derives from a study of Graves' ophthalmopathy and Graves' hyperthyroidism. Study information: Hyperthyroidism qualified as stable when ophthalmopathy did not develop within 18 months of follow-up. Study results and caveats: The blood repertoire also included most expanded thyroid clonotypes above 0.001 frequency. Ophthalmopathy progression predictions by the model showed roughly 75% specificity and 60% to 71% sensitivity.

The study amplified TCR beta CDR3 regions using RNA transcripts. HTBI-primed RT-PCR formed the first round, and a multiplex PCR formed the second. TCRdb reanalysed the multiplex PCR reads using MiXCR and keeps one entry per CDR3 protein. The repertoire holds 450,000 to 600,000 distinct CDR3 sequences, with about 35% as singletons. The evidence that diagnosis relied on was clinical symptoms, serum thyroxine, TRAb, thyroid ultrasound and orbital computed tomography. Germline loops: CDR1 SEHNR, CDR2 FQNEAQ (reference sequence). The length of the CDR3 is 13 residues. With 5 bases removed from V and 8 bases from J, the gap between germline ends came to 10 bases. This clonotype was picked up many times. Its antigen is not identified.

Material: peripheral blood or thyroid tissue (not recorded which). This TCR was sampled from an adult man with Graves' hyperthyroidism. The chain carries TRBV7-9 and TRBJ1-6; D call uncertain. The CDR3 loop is CASSITDDSPLHF. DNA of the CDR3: TGTGCCAGCAGCATCACAGATGATTCACCCCTCCACTTT.